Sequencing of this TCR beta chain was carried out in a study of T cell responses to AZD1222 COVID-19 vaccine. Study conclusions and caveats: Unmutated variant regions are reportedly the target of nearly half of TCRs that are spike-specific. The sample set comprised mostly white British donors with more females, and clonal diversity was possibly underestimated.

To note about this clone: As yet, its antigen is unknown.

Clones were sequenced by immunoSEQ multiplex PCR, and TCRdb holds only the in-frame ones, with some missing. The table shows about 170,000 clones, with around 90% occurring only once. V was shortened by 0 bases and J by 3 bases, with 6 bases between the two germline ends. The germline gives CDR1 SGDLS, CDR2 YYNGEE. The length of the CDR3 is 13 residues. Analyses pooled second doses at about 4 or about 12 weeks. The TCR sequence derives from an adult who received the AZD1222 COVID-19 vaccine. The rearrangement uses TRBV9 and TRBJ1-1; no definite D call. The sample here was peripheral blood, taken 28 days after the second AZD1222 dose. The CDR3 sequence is CASSVALDTEAFF. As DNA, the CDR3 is TGTGCCAGCAGCGTAGCTTTGGACACTGAAGCTTTCTTT.